The rows below give T cell receptor beta chains drawn from one sample of a study of cytomegalovirus exposure and HLA in healthy donors. Data came from immunoSEQ multiplex PCR; TCRdb stores just in-frame clones and leaves some out. The repertoire holds 180,000 or so clones, with 65% to 85% as singletons. Specimen: PBMCs. The source is a boy between 2 and 15 years old in good health and CMV-seronegative. CDR3s include the opening cysteine and the closing phenylalanine or tryptophan. Fields, in order: J gene, D gene, clone size, V gene, CDR3 DNA, CDR3 protein. The D gene is left open where the match is weak. Clone size is stated in some rows and not others, as once, few, many or a class when expanded.

j_gene: TRBJ2-1
d_gene: -
abundance: once
v_gene: TRBV29-1
CDR3nt: TGCAGCGTTGAAGCTCGGCGGAATGAGCAGTTCTTC
CDR3aa: CSVEARRNEQFF

j_gene: TRBJ1-2
d_gene: TRBD1
abundance: once
v_gene: TRBV30
CDR3nt: TGTGCCTGGAGTATTTGGACAGGGGAAAACTATGGCTACACCTTC
CDR3aa: CAWSIWTGENYGYTF

j_gene: TRBJ1-2
d_gene: TRBD1
abundance: -
v_gene: TRBV6-5
CDR3nt: TGTGCCAGCAGAAGACAGGGACCCAACTATGGCTACACCTTC
CDR3aa: CASRRQGPNYGYTF

j_gene: TRBJ2-7
d_gene: TRBD2
abundance: -
v_gene: TRBV7-2
CDR3nt: TGTGCCAGCAGCCCGCTGGGGGAGGGGTACGAGCAGTACTTC
CDR3aa: CASSPLGEGYEQYF

j_gene: TRBJ2-7
d_gene: TRBD2
abundance: -
v_gene: TRBV7-9
CDR3nt: TGTGCCAGCAGCCCCCGCGGGGGGCGGCTCTACGAGCAGTACTTC
CDR3aa: CASSPRGGRLYEQYF

j_gene: TRBJ1-6
d_gene: -
abundance: -
v_gene: TRBV7-8
CDR3nt: TGTGCCAGCAGCTTAGAGGGGAATTCACCCCTCCACTTT
CDR3aa: CASSLEGNSPLHF

j_gene: TRBJ2-3
d_gene: -
abundance: -
v_gene: TRBV6-5
CDR3nt: TGTGCCAGCAGTCAGCGCTACAGCACAGATACGCAGTATTTT
CDR3aa: CASSQRYSTDTQYF

j_gene: TRBJ2-1
d_gene: -
abundance: once
v_gene: TRBV7-2
CDR3nt: TGTGCCAGCAGCTTATCGGGAAATGAGCAGTTCTTC
CDR3aa: CASSLSGNEQFF

j_gene: TRBJ1-5
d_gene: -
abundance: -
v_gene: TRBV15
CDR3nt: TGTGCCACCAGCAGAGATGGCCGCGGCATAGATCAGCCCCAGCATTTT
CDR3aa: CATSRDGRGIDQPQHF

j_gene: TRBJ2-2
d_gene: -
abundance: -
v_gene: TRBV5-1
CDR3nt: TGCGCCAGCAGCTTCATCCGGGGAACCGGGGAGCTGTTTTTT
CDR3aa: CASSFIRGTGELFF

j_gene: TRBJ2-7
d_gene: -
abundance: -
v_gene: TRBV7-6
CDR3nt: TGTGCCAGCAGCTTCCACAGCTCCTACGAGCAGTACTTC
CDR3aa: CASSFHSSYEQYF

j_gene: TRBJ1-2
d_gene: TRBD1
abundance: -
v_gene: TRBV18
CDR3nt: TGTGCCAGCTCATCAGGGGGCGAATACTACACCTTC
CDR3aa: CASSSGGEYYTF

j_gene: TRBJ1-1
d_gene: -
abundance: -
v_gene: TRBV5-8
CDR3nt: TGTGCCAGCAGCTTGGATAAGCACACTGAAGCTTTCTTT
CDR3aa: CASSLDKHTEAFF

j_gene: TRBJ2-4
d_gene: -
abundance: -
v_gene: TRBV2
CDR3nt: TGTGCCAGCAGTGCAGGAAGCCCGTTAGCCAAAAACATTCAGTACTTC
CDR3aa: CASSAGSPLAKNIQYF